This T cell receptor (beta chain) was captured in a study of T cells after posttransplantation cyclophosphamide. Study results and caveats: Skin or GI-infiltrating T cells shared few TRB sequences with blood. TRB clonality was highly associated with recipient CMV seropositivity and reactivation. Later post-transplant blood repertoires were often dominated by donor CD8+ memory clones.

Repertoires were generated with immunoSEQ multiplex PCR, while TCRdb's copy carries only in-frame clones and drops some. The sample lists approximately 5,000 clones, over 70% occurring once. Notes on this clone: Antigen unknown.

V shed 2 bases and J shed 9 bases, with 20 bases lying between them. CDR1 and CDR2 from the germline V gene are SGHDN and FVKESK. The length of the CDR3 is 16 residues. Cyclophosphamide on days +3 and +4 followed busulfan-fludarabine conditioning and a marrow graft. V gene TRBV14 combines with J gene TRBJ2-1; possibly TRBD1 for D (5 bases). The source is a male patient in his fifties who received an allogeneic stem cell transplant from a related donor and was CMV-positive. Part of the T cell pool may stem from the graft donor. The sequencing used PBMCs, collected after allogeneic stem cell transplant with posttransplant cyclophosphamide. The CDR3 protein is CASSQIQTSGRGEQFF. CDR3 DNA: TGTGCCAGCAGCCAAATTCAGACTTCAGGTAGGGGTGAGCAGTTCTTC.